Sequencing of this TCR beta chain was carried out in a study of T cell responses to AZD1222 COVID-19 vaccine. TCRdb keeps only in-frame clones here, not all; method: immunoSEQ multiplex PCR. Here the sample spans tens of thousands of clones, more than 70% being singletons. The starting material was peripheral blood, obtained on day 0 of MenACWY control vaccination. This TCR was recovered from an adult in good health.

CDR3 residues: CAISEGPLSYEQYF. Written as DNA, the CDR3 is TGTGCCATCAGTGAAGGACCGCTCTCCTACGAGCAGTACTTC. The chain uses TRBV10-3 and TRBJ2-7; D call uncertain. CDR3 length: 14 amino acids. CDR1 is ENHRY, CDR2 SYGVKD, per germline. The ends were cut back, 3 bases at V and 0 bases at J, with 9 bases in the middle.